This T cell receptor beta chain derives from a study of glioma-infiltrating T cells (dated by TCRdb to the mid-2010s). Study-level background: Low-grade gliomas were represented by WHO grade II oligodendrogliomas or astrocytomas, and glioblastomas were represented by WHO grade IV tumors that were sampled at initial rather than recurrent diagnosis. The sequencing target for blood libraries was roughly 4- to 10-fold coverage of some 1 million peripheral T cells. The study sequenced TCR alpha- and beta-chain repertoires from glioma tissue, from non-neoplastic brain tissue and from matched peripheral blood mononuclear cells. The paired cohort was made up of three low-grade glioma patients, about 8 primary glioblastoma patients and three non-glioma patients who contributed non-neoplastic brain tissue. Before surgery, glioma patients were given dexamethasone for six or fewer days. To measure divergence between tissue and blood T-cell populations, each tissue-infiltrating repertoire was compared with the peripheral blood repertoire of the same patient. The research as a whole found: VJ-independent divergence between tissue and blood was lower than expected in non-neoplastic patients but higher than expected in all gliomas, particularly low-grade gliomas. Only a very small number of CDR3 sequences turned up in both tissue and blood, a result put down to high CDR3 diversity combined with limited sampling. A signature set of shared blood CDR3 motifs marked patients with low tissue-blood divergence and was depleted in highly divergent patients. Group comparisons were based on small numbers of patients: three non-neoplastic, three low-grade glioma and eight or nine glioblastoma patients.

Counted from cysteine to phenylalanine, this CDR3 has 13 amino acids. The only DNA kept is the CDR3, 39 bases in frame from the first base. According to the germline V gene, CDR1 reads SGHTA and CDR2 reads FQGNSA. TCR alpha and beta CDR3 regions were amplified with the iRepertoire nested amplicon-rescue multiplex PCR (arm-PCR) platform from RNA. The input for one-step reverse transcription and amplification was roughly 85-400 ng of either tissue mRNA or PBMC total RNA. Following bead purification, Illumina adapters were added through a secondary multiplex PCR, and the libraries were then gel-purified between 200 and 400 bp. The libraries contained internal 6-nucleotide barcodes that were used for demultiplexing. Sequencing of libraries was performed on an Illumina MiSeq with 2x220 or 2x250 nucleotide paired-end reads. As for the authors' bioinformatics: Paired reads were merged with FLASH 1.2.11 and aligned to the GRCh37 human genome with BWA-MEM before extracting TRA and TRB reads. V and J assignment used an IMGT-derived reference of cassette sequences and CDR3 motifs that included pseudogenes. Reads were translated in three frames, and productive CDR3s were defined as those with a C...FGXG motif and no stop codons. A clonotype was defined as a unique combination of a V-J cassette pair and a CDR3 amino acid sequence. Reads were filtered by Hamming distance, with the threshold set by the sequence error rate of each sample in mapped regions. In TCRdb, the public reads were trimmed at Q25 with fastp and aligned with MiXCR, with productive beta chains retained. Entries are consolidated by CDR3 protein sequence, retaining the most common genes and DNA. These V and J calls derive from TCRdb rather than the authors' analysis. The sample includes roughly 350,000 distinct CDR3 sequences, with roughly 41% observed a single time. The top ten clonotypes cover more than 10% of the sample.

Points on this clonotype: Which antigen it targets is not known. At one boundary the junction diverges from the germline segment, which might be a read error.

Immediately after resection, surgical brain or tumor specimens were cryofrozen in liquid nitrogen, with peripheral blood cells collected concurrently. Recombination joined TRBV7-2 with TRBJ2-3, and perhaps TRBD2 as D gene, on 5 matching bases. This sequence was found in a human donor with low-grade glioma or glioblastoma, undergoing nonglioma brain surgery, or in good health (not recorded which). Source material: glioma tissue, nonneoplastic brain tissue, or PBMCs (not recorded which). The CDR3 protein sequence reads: CASSSPSTDTRYF. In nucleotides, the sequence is TGTGCCAGCAGCTCCCCTAGCACAGATACGCGGTATTTT.